This T cell receptor (beta chain) was recorded in a study of blood T cell repertoires in COVID-19. Overall study: The study drew acute and convalescent COVID-19 samples from the United States, Italy and Spain. In each case, the material was cDNA or gDNA derived from T cells, B-cell-depleted T cells, or PBMCs.

The count of this clone is one. Per the authors' pipeline: Amplification of reference gene primers was used by the study to estimate nucleated cell counts. The method was immunoSEQ multiplex PCR; TCRdb's version includes in-frame clones alone and lacks a portion of them. V and J calls and clone size are copied from that table; D and trimming were computed from the DNA. The sample lists tens of thousands of clones, about 88% seen once, with roughly 3.5% in the top ten. Germline CDR1 is MDHEN and CDR2 is SYDVKM. The CDR3 contains 14 residues. V shed 7 bases and J shed 6 bases, with 18 bases lying between them.

This chain joins TRBV28 and TRBJ1-1; a weak D match, TRBD1 (5 bases). Sequencing input: peripheral blood. The receptor comes from a man aged 65-85 years with acute or convalescent COVID-19. For the CDR3, the DNA is TGTGCCAGCACCAATGTTTGGGGGGGAGCTGAAGCTTTCTTT. As protein: CASTNVWGGAEAFF.